This T cell receptor (beta chain) was observed in a study of T cells in women clearing cervical HPV infection. Worth noting for this clone: Sequencing ends 3 residues short of the CDR3 end; the germline J gene provides the rest.

Only in-frame clones appear in the TCRdb table, and some are missing; sequencing was by immunoSEQ multiplex PCR. Seen in this sample are some 30,000 clones; the ten most common clones hold about 7.8%. CDR1 is LNHDA, CDR2 SQIVND, per germline (reference sequence). The CDR3 runs 13 residues. This TCR derives from a woman aged 18 to 75 with a cervical HPV16 infection that either progressed to CIN3+ or cleared (not recorded which). This sequence joins TRBV19 and TRBJ1-2; 7 bases map to TRBD1. Sequenced material: blood buffy coat. The CDR3 DNA, read in part, is TGTGCCAGTAGTGCGGGACAGATTTACGAC. Its protein product is CASSAGQIYD. The entire CDR3 protein reads CASSAGQIYDYTF.